This T cell receptor beta chain was identified during a study of regulatory T cells in long-lasting Graves disease (dated by TCRdb to the early 2020s). With regard to the full study: Persistent Graves' disease meant more than 5 years of antithyroid drug treatment with TSH receptor autoantibodies that stayed positive. Persistent Graves' disease patients were compared with newly diagnosed Graves' disease patients by peripheral blood TCR sequencing and RNA sequencing. The study was registered as a clinical trial and conducted in China. TCR sequencing covered 13 persistent and 20 or so newly diagnosed Graves' disease patients, some 35 samples in total. In the clinical cohort, patients with persistent Graves' disease had used antithyroid drugs for an average of about 10.3 years.

Receptor libraries were prepared by multiplex PCR. The data were produced on an Illumina HiSeq 4000. TCR beta libraries were built with iRepertoire HTBI primers and Arm-PCR amplification of CDR3 regions. PCR products were gel purified before sequencing. Concerning the study's data processing: Gene usage analysis of CDR3 amino acid clonotypes relied on the approximately 60 TRBV and over 13 TRBJ segments identified across samples. COPE and FqMerger were used to merge the filtered high-quality paired reads into contigs. BLAST was used to align contigs to the IMGT TRBV, TRBD and TRBJ reference genes, and CDR3 was defined following IMGT. Clonotypes above 0.1% frequency were classified as highly expanded clones. Repertoire diversity was measured by Shannon entropy, and V-J evenness by the Gini coefficient. A clonotype was considered public if more than one individual shared it. The public reads were reprocessed in TCRdb via fastp at Q25 and MiXCR, keeping in-frame beta chains. For every CDR3 protein sequence, its rows merge into one entry that carries the most common genes and DNA. TCRdb assigned the V and J calls; the authors' analysis was not used. The sample records a few hundred thousand distinct CDR3 sequences, around a fifth of which are singletons. The ten largest clones capture roughly 6.9% of the sample.

The time point label, as the study defines it: persistent/refractory GD, antithyroid drugs over 5 years with positive TRAb. For both TCR sequencing and RNA sequencing, RNA was extracted from PBMCs using TRIzol. The diagnosis of Graves' disease was made according to American Thyroid Association guidelines. The patients came from an endocrinology department in Xi'an, China. Each patient gave roughly 10 milliliters of peripheral blood, collected in an EDTA anticoagulant tube. PBMCs were isolated by Ficoll Paque Plus density gradient separation without further T cell sorting. An Agilent 2100 Bioanalyzer and agarose gel were used to check RNA quality, and a NanoDrop 2000 was used to measure RNA concentration. The junction shows trimming of 3 bases on V and 5 bases on J, and the gene matches do not reach 13 bases of it. CDR1 and CDR2 are drawn from the germline V gene: SGHAT, FQNNGV. The CDR3 spans 17 residues, from the cysteine through the phenylalanine. The DNA shown is the 51-base CDR3, in frame from base 1.

Study-wide findings and limitations: Persistent disease showed preferential use of TRBV28, TRBJ1-2 and TRBJ2-5, whereas newly diagnosed disease favored TRBV20-1 and TRBJ2-1. Persistent patients shared more public clonotypes among themselves (2,741) than newly diagnosed patients did (about 970). Only peripheral blood was studied, because thyroid tissue, the primary lesion, was inaccessible. Persistent Graves' disease patients showed lower TCR Shannon entropy and fewer highly expanded clones than newly diagnosed patients, suggesting clonal expansion. The authors noted that the small sample size was a limitation that may lower accuracy. Sequencing and analysis were restricted to the TCR beta chain.

This clonotype was picked up many times. Its target antigen remains unknown. One base away there is no much larger clone; base qualities are not given. The sequence was collected from a female donor with Graves disease. The input for sequencing was peripheral blood mononuclear cells (PBMCs), taken when the disease was refractory, from a patient treated with antithyroid drugs. The V and J segments used are TRBV11-2 and TRBJ2-5; 9 bases in the middle match TRBD1. The CDR3 in this case is CASSFNKPGQGDETQYF. The sequence in DNA is TGTGCCAGCAGCTTTAACAAACCGGGACAGGGCGATGAGACCCAGTACTTC.